This T cell receptor (beta chain) was identified in a study of T cells in Graves' hyperthyroidism and ophthalmopathy. For the study at large: Initial diagnosis, before any treatment, was when peripheral blood was collected. General observations from the study: Blood samples included most of the expanded thyroid clonotypes exceeding 0.001. Ophthalmopathy prediction by the model preceded onset by a median about 6 months.

Uncontrolled infection, other autoimmune disease, pregnancy or lactation led to exclusion. This clonotype was seen only a few times. What it binds is unknown. Template material for amplifying TCR beta CDR3 regions consisted of RNA transcripts. A first-round RT-PCR of the TCR CDR3 used the HTBI primer set. In TCRdb, the multiplex PCR reads were re-called with MiXCR into one record per CDR3 protein. The table shows about 250,000 distinct CDR3 sequences, with approximately 20% occurring only once. The TCR sequence derives from a man aged 25 to 45 with Graves' ophthalmopathy. Sequenced sample: blood.

In DNA, the CDR3 is TGTGCCATCACTAGGAAACAGGGGAACACTGAAGCTTTCTTT. Its translation is CAITRKQGNTEAFF. The J gene is TRBJ1-1, the V gene TRBV10-3; tentative D call: TRBD1 (6 bases). The germline V gene encodes CDR1 ENHRY and CDR2 SYGVKD. CDR3 length: 14 amino acids. V lost 7 bases and J 1 base, leaving 13 bases between the germline ends.